This T cell receptor beta chain emerged from a study of identical twins. Study-wide findings and caveats: Whereas memory repertoires showed no such difference, abundant cord blood beta clonotypes carried fewer insertions.

V was trimmed by 3 bases and J by 3 bases, leaving 12 bases between them. Germline CDR1 and CDR2: SGHRS and YFSETQ. This CDR3 has 14 amino acids. In TCRdb, the 5' RACE reads were re-called with MiXCR into one record per CDR3 protein. Of a few hundred thousand distinct CDR3 sequences listed, about 10% are singletons. As regards this clonotype: The antigen is not known.

The source of this sequence is a woman in her forties or fifties in good health. The chain has TRBV5-1 and TRBJ1-2, with D possibly matching TRBD1 (6 bases). The sample consisted of naive T cells sorted from blood. The CDR3 DNA follows: TGCGCCAGCAGCTCTCACGAGGGGGACTATGGCTACACCTTC. This codes for CASSSHEGDYGYTF.